This passage covers 9 T cell receptor beta chains from one sample sequenced in a study of STAT5B mutations in CD4+ large granular lymphocyte leukemia. The table came from immunoSEQ multiplex PCR; TCRdb's copy has only in-frame clones and leaves some out. The sample holds roughly 48,000 clones, roughly 72% seen once. The sample was CD4+ T cells from blood buffy coats. The origin of the receptors is a human donor in good health.

The chain uses TRBV20-1 and TRBJ1-2; D is possibly TRBD1 (6 bases). Trimming shortened V by 6 bases and J by 8 bases, and 13 bases separated the two germline ends. Germline V gives CDR1 DFQATT, CDR2 SNEGSKA (reference sequence). The CDR3 length is 11 residues. The CDR3 bases are TGCAGTGCCTATGGGGGGGCCGGCTACACCTTC. Translated: CSAYGGAGYTF.

The rearrangement links TRBV14 to TRBJ2-7; D is unclear. V shed 2 bases and J shed 3 bases, with 2 bases lying between them. The CDR3 sequence is 11 residues long. Germline V gene sequence: CDR1 SGHDN, CDR2 FVKESK. The DNA for the CDR3 is TGTGCCAGCAGCCAAATCTACGAGCAGTACTTC. Protein: CASSQIYEQYF.

The chain recombines TRBV6-1 with TRBJ1-5; the D is unclear. V gave up 8 bases and J gave up 6 bases, with 14 bases separating them. The CDR3 is 13 amino acids. Germline values: CDR1 MNHNS, CDR2 SASEGT. CDR3 loop: CASRGGSGQPQHF. The CDR3 DNA reads TGTGCCAGCCGGGGAGGGTCCGGTCAGCCCCAGCATTTT.

This clone came up a few times. The chain combines TRBV5-6 with TRBJ1-4; TRBD1 matches 8 bases. Trimming removed 1 base from V and 3 bases from J; junction bases left unmatched: 2. The CDR3 totals 15 residues. Germline loops: CDR1 SGHDT, CDR2 YYEEEE. The CDR3 sequence: CASSLQGQANEKLFF. The DNA of the CDR3 is TGTGCCAGCAGCTTGCAGGGACAGGCTAATGAAAAACTGTTTTTT.

The chain couples TRBV7-2 to TRBJ2-5; 10 positions match TRBD2. With 2 bases clipped from V and 3 bases from J, the junction kept 3 bases outside the gene matches. This CDR3 is built from 15 residues. CDR1 and CDR2 (germline): SGHTA, FQGNSA. The CDR3 sequence is CASSLRLAGKETQYF. The CDR3 coding sequence is TGTGCCAGCAGCTTACGACTAGCGGGCAAAGAGACCCAGTACTTC.

The chain links TRBV20-1 to TRBJ1-4, with 7 bases that match TRBD1. The CDR3 consists of 11 residues. The germline gives CDR1 DFQATT, CDR2 SNEGSKA (reference sequence). J gave up 14 bases and V 3 bases, and 6 bases lay outside the gene matches. CDR3: CSASAGGYLFF. The CDR3 coding sequence is TGCAGTGCTAGTGCAGGGGGATACCTGTTTTTT.

The chain links TRBV6-5 to TRBJ2-3; the match to TRBD2 covers 7 bases. Germline CDR1 MNHEY, CDR2 SVGAGI. With 11 bases clipped from V and 4 bases from J, the junction kept 9 bases outside the gene matches. CDR3 length equals 13 residues. As DNA, the CDR3 is TGTGCCGCCCGGAGGGCGGGGGCAGATACGCAGTATTTT. Its translation: CAARRAGADTQYF.

This clone was picked up a small number of times. V and J are TRBV2 and TRBJ1-1; no firm D call. Trimming took 6 bases from V and 7 from J, leaving 15 bases between them. Germline lookup yields CDR1 SNHLY and CDR2 FYNNEI. CDR3 length: 13 amino acids. The CDR3 nucleotides are TGTGCCAGCAGCGCCAACGAAGGCGGTGAAGCTTTCTTT. Protein sequence: CASSANEGGEAFF.

This clone was seen a few times. The V and J genes are TRBV27 and TRBJ2-3; D might be TRBD1 (6 bases). CDR1 is MNHEY and CDR2 is SMNVEV in the germline V gene (reference sequence). With 6 bases removed from V and 4 bases from J, the gap between germline ends came to 8 bases. This CDR3 has 12 amino acids. CDR3 in amino acids: CASRGAPDTQYF. The CDR3 DNA sequence: TGTGCCAGCAGGGGGGCCCCAGATACGCAGTATTTT.